Listed below are T cell receptor beta chains from one sample, sequenced in a study of beta chain features in type 1 diabetes. The protocol was immunoSEQ multiplex PCR, while the TCRdb copy is restricted to in-frame clones and leaves out a portion. The sample lists about 150,000 clones, more than 9% occurring once. The sample was naive CD4+ T cells from blood. The source is a man aged 18-30 years in good health. The CDR3 runs from the conserved cysteine through the conserved F or W. Each record gives: D gene, clone size, J gene, V gene, CDR3 protein, CDR3 DNA. The D gene is left open where the match is weak. A clone size is listed for some rows: how often the clone was seen (once, few, many), or a class if it is expanded.

. . TRBJ1-6 TRBV27 CASATRLSPLHF TGTGCCAGCGCCACGAGGCTCTCACCCCTCCACTTT
. . TRBJ1-1 TRBV7-9 CASSSNRVGTEAFF TGTGCCAGCAGCTCGAACAGGGTCGGGACTGAAGCTTTCTTT
TRBD2 few TRBJ2-5 TRBV7-3 CASSSPSGGRRETQYF TGTGCCAGCAGCTCCCCTAGCGGGGGGAGGCGAGAGACCCAGTACTTC
TRBD1 few TRBJ2-7 TRBV27 CASSPGTGYNEQYF TGTGCCAGCAGCCCCGGGACAGGGTACAACGAGCAGTACTTC
. few TRBJ2-2 TRBV7-2 CASSFFTGELFF TGTGCCAGCAGCTTCTTCACCGGGGAGCTGTTTTTT
. . TRBJ2-7 TRBV6-5 CASSYSSITSYEQYF TGTGCCAGCAGTTACTCGAGTATCACCTCCTACGAGCAGTACTTC
TRBD1 few TRBJ2-5 TRBV18 CASSPQDRASETQYF TGTGCCAGCTCACCACAAGACAGGGCATCAGAGACCCAGTACTTC
. . TRBJ2-2 TRBV5-6 CASSERGARVGELFF TGTGCCAGCAGCGAACGGGGGGCCAGGGTCGGGGAGCTGTTTTTT
. . TRBJ1-6 TRBV7-6 CASSVGTRDSPLHF TGTGCCAGCAGCGTGGGGACTCGGGATTCACCCCTCCACTTT
TRBD1 . TRBJ2-3 TRBV7-2 CASSPQGPGTDTQYF TGTGCCAGCAGCCCACAGGGGCCAGGGACAGATACGCAGTATTTT
. . TRBJ2-3 TRBV7-8 CASSLDVGGSGTDTQYF TGTGCCAGCAGCTTAGATGTGGGAGGATCCGGCACAGATACGCAGTATTTT
. . TRBJ1-1 TRBV19 CASSMREVTEAFF TGTGCCAGTAGTATGAGGGAAGTCACTGAAGCTTTCTTT
. few TRBJ1-4 TRBV2 CASSRDTDNEKLFF TGTGCCAGCAGCAGGGACACTGATAATGAAAAACTGTTTTTT
. . TRBJ1-2 TRBV5-4 CASSQRQDSHGYTF TGTGCCAGCAGCCAGAGACAGGACAGCCATGGCTACACCTTC
. . TRBJ1-4 TRBV6-1 CASRETATNEKLFF TGTGCCAGCAGAGAGACAGCAACTAATGAAAAACTGTTTTTT
TRBD2 few TRBJ2-7 TRBV6-5 CASSYSLAGVYEQYF TGTGCCAGCAGTTATTCGCTAGCGGGGGTATACGAGCAGTACTTC
TRBD1 many TRBJ1-1 TRBV5-4 CASSLGDSPEAFF TGTGCCAGCAGCTTAGGGGACAGTCCTGAAGCTTTCTTT
TRBD2 once TRBJ2-7 TRBV2 CASRQDGTTYEQYF TGTGCCAGCAGACAGGACGGGACTACCTACGAGCAGTACTTC
TRBD1 . TRBJ2-7 TRBV7-9 CASSTGQVYSYEQYF TGTGCCAGCAGCACCGGACAGGTCTACTCCTACGAGCAGTACTTC
. few TRBJ1-1 TRBV19 CASAPGGDGTEAFF TGTGCCAGTGCCCCCGGGGGGGATGGGACTGAAGCTTTCTTT
. many TRBJ2-1 TRBV29-1 CSVPTGGQNEQFF TGCAGCGTCCCAACGGGGGGCCAGAATGAGCAGTTCTTC
. . TRBJ2-1 TRBV4-3 CASSPSGEKQFF TGCGCCAGCAGCCCTTCGGGGGAAAAGCAGTTCTTC
. few TRBJ1-5 TRBV18 CASSPAGFGNQPQHF TGTGCCAGCTCACCTGCAGGTTTTGGCAATCAGCCCCAGCATTTT
. few TRBJ2-4 TRBV5-4 CASSLVGGSNIQYF TGTGCCAGCAGCTTGGTTGGGGGCTCAAACATTCAGTACTTC
. few TRBJ2-1 TRBV11-2 CASSLEAYNEQFF TGTGCCAGCAGCTTAGAAGCTTACAATGAGCAGTTCTTC
. . TRBJ2-2 TRBV7-3 CASSLRGGSIGELFF TGTGCCAGCAGCTTACGTGGAGGGTCGATCGGGGAGCTGTTTTTT
. . TRBJ1-3 TRBV30 CAWSVAGIGGNTIYF TGTGCCTGGAGTGTGGCGGGCATAGGTGGAAACACCATATATTTT
TRBD1 . TRBJ1-2 TRBV6-4 CASRATGGYGYTF TGTGCCAGCAGGGCCACAGGGGGATATGGCTACACCTTC
TRBD2 few TRBJ2-5 TRBV7-9 CASSLVGSGPARVTQYF TGTGCCAGCAGCTTAGTCGGTAGCGGGCCTGCTCGGGTGACCCAGTACTTC
TRBD2 few TRBJ2-1 TRBV29-1 CSVYGSGGGYNEQFF TGCAGCGTTTACGGTAGCGGGGGGGGATACAATGAGCAGTTCTTC
. . TRBJ2-3 TRBV6-6 CASKRLTDTQYF TGTGCCAGCAAGAGGTTAACAGATACGCAGTATTTT
TRBD1 few TRBJ2-7 TRBV25-1 CASRIGGQGNYEQYF TGTGCCAGCAGAATAGGGGGACAGGGAAACTACGAGCAGTACTTC
TRBD2 . TRBJ2-2 TRBV10-3 CAISGRLAGPETGELFF TGTGCCATCAGTGGTCGTCTAGCGGGGCCGGAAACCGGGGAGCTGTTTTTT
TRBD1 few TRBJ1-2 TRBV29-1 CSSMGDSRGSNYGYTF TGCAGCTCCATGGGGGACAGTCGGGGATCCAACTATGGCTACACCTTC
TRBD1 many TRBJ2-5 TRBV14 CASGLQGGETQYF TGTGCCAGCGGCTTACAGGGGGGAGAGACCCAGTACTTC
TRBD1 . TRBJ2-1 TRBV6-5 CASSYRTGVNEQFF TGTGCCAGCAGTTACCGGACAGGGGTCAATGAGCAGTTCTTC
TRBD1 . TRBJ2-1 TRBV2 CASREGQGRYNEQFF TGTGCCAGCAGGGAAGGACAGGGAAGGTACAATGAGCAGTTCTTC
TRBD1 . TRBJ2-3 TRBV18 CASSPQGQGYDTQYF TGTGCCAGCTCACCGCAGGGACAGGGTTACGATACGCAGTATTTT
TRBD1 few TRBJ1-5 TRBV6-6 CASSSDRGNQPQHF TGTGCCAGCAGTTCGGACAGGGGCAATCAGCCCCAGCATTTT
. . TRBJ1-1 TRBV6-5 CASSYSTWQGNEAFF TGTGCCAGCAGTTACTCCACATGGCAGGGCAACGAAGCTTTCTTT
. . TRBJ1-5 TRBV5-1 CASSLDGSNQPQHF TGCGCCAGCAGCTTGGATGGCAGCAATCAGCCCCAGCATTTT
TRBD2 . TRBJ2-1 TRBV6-5 CASSYSGLAYNEQFF TGTGCCAGCAGTTACTCGGGACTAGCCTACAATGAGCAGTTCTTC
. many TRBJ2-3 TRBV4-3 CASSLWTAPGPDTQYF TGCGCCAGCAGCCTTTGGACAGCCCCCGGTCCAGATACGCAGTATTTT
. many TRBJ2-7 TRBV7-9 CASSLGHGSYEQYF TGTGCCAGCAGCTTAGGACACGGCTCCTACGAGCAGTACTTC
TRBD1 . TRBJ1-6 TRBV2 CASSPGQGTPLHF TGTGCCAGCAGTCCGGGACAGGGAACACCCCTCCACTTT
. . TRBJ2-5 TRBV7-8 CASSLSPGSWETQYF TGTGCCAGCAGCTTATCCCCGGGGAGTTGGGAGACCCAGTACTTC
. . TRBJ1-5 TRBV7-6 CASSNTGNQPQHF TGTGCCAGCAGCAATACAGGCAATCAGCCCCAGCATTTT
TRBD1 . TRBJ1-2 TRBV7-6 CASSAATGGIWYGYTF TGTGCCAGCAGCGCAGCGACAGGGGGTATTTGGTATGGCTACACCTTC
TRBD1 . TRBJ2-1 TRBV7-2 CASSTQGNSYNEQFF TGTGCCAGCAGCACACAGGGGAACTCCTACAATGAGCAGTTCTTC
TRBD1 once TRBJ2-3 TRBV9 CASSYNQGAGADTQYF TGTGCCAGCAGCTACAACCAGGGGGCCGGCGCAGATACGCAGTATTTT
. few TRBJ2-7 TRBV6-1 CASSEYPGSEGGQYF TGTGCCAGCAGTGAATATCCGGGTAGCGAGGGTGGGCAGTACTTC
. . TRBJ2-2 TRBV7-2 CASSFKGRTGELFF TGTGCCAGCAGCTTCAAGGGGCGCACCGGGGAGCTGTTTTTT
TRBD1 . TRBJ2-5 TRBV7-2 CASSQDRPQETQYF TGTGCCAGCAGCCAGGACAGGCCGCAAGAGACCCAGTACTTC
. few TRBJ1-2 TRBV7-2 CASSPITGFSGYTF TGTGCCAGCAGTCCAATCACGGGGTTCAGCGGCTACACCTTC
TRBD1 few TRBJ1-4 TRBV9 CASSPRLQGATNEKLFF TGTGCCAGCAGCCCCAGGCTCCAGGGGGCAACTAATGAAAAACTGTTTTTT
TRBD1 once TRBJ2-2 TRBV4-3 CASSQHSGTGNTGELFF TGCGCCAGCAGCCAACATTCCGGGACAGGGAACACCGGGGAGCTGTTTTTT
TRBD1 few TRBJ1-5 TRBV30 CAWSVQGANQPQHF TGTGCCTGGAGTGTACAGGGGGCGAATCAGCCCCAGCATTTT
TRBD2 . TRBJ2-2 TRBV11-2 CASRSGTSVNGELFF TGTGCCAGCAGGTCCGGGACTAGCGTGAACGGGGAGCTGTTTTTT